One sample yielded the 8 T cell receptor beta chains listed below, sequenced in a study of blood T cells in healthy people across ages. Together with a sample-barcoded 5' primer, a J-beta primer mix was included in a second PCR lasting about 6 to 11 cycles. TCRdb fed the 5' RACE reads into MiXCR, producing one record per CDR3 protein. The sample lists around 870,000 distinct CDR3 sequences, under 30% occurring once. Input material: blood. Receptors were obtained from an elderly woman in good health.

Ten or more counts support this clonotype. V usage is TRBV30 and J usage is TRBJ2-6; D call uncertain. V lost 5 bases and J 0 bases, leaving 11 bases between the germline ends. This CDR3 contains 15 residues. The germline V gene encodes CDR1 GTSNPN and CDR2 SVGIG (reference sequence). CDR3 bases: TGTGCCTGGGACGTAGGGTACTCTGGGGCCAACGTCCTGACTTTC. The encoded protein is CAWDVGYSGANVLTF. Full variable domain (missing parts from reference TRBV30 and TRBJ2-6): SQTIHQWPATLVQPVGSPLSLECTVEGTSNPNLYWYRQAAGRGLQLLFYSVGIGQISSEVPQNLSASRPQDRQFILSSKKLLLSDSGFYLCAWDVGYSGANVLTFGAGSRLTVL.

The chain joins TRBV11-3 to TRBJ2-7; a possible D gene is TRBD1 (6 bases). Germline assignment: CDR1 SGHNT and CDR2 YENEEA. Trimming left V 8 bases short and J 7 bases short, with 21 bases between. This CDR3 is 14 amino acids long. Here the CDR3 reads CASWSGQPYNEQYF. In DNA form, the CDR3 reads TGTGCCAGCTGGTCTGGACAGCCCTACAATGAGCAGTACTTC.

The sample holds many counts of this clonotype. CDR3 amino acids: CSPRWGVTDTQYF. For the CDR3, the DNA is TGCAGTCCCCGATGGGGGGTGACAGATACGCAGTATTTT. The chain joins TRBV20-1 to TRBJ2-3, with a possible D match to TRBD2 (6 bases). Trimming took off 8 bases at V and 3 bases at J, with 15 bases between the two ends. The CDR3 loop spans 13 amino acids. Germline-derived CDR1 and CDR2 are DFQATT and SNEGSKA (reference sequence).

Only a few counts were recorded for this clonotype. The CDR3 DNA is TGCAGTGCTAGGGCAGGGAATAGCAATCAGCCCCAGCATTTT. This encodes CSARAGNSNQPQHF. This chain links TRBV20-1 with TRBJ1-5; tentatively, D is TRBD1 (5 bases). Germline V lookup: CDR1 DFQATT, CDR2 SNEGSKA (reference sequence). The ends were cut back, 3 bases at V and 0 bases at J, with 9 bases in the middle. The CDR3 spans 14 residues.

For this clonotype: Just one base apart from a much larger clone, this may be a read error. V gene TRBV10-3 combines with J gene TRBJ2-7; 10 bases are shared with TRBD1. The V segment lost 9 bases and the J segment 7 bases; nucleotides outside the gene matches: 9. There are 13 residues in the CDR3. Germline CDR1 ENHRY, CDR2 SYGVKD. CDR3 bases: TGTGCCATTGGGACAGGGGAATCCAATGAGCAGTACTTC. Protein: CAIGTGESNEQYF.

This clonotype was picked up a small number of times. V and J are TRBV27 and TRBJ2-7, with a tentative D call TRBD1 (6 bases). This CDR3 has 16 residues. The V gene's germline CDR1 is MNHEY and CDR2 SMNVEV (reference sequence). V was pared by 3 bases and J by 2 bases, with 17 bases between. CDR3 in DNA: TGTGCCAGCAGTTTGAGGGTCTCGGGACACACCTACGAGCAGTACTTC. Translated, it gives CASSLRVSGHTYEQYF.

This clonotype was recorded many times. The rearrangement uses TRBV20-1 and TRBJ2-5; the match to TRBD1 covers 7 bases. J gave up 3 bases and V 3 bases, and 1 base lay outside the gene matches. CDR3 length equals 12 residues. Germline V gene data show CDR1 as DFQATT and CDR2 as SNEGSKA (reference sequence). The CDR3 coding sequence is TGCAGTGCTAGCACAGGGGAAGAGACCCAGTACTTC. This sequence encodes CSASTGEETQYF.

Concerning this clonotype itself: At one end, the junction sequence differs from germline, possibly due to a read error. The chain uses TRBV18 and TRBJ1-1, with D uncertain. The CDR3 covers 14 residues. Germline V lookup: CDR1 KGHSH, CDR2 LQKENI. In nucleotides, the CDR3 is TGTGCCGGCTCACCACCGTGGATATCCACTGAAGCTTTCTTT. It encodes CAGSPPWISTEAFF.